This TCR beta chain originates from a study of Ad26.COV2.S vaccination and SARS-CoV-2 variants. The wider study: Intramuscularly, Ad26.COV2.S was given either once or twice, 56 days apart. Notes on the study in general: Placebo recipients and vaccine recipients were similar in non-spike TCR breadth.

Measured with immunoSEQ multiplex PCR; TCRdb has only the in-frame clones, and not every one. The table includes 380,000 or so clones, around 82% detected once. CDR1 is WNHNN, CDR2 SYGVQD, per germline (reference sequence). This CDR3 has 16 amino acids. V dropped 3 bases and J dropped 4 bases, with 18 bases sitting between them. On this clone itself: The antigen remains undetermined.

The treatment: some 19 received Ad26.COV2.S at low or high dose, single or two shots; roughly five received placebo; per-sample allocation not given. Specimens were obtained on day 63 following the first vaccine or placebo injection. The chain carries TRBV10-1 and TRBJ2-5; D possibly corresponds to TRBD1 (6 bases). This TCR derives from a person between 18 and 59 years old who received the Ad26.COV2.S COVID-19 vaccine or a placebo. Sequences were derived from peripheral blood, sampled in a trial of Ad26.COV2.S vaccine versus placebo. The CDR3 nucleotides are TGCGCCAGCAGTGATTTAAAGGGAACAGGGCCAGAGACCCAGTACTTC. Amino acids: CASSDLKGTGPETQYF.